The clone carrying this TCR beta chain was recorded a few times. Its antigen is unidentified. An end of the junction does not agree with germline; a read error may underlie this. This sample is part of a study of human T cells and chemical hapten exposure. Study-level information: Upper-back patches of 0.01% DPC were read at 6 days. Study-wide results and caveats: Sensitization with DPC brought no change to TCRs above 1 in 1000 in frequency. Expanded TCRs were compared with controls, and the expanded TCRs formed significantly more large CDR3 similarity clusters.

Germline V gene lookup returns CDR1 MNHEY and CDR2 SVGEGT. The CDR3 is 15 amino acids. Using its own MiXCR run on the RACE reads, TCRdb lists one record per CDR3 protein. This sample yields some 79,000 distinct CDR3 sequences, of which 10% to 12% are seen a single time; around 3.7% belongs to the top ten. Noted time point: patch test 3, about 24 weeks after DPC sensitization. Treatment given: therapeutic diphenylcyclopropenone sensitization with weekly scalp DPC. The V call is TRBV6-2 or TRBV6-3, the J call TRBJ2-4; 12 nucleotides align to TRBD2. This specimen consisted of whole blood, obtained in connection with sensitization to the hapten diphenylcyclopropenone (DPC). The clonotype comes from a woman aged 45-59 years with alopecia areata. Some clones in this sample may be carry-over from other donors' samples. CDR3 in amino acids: CPSSQLAGGRNIQYF. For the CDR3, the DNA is TGTCCCAGCAGCCAACTAGCGGGAGGCCGAAACATTCAGTACTTC.